This T cell receptor beta chain was sequenced for a study of molecular identifiers for immune sequencing clone quantification. Every naive CD8 library was made from between about 20,000 and 1,000,000 sorted cells with 10%, 30% or 50% RNA. The length of the CDR3 is 14 residues. The germline V gene encodes CDR1 MDHEN and CDR2 SYDVKM. V lost 7 bases, J lost 7 bases, and 16 bases lay in between. TCRdb reprocessed the PCR reads via MiXCR and lists one record per CDR3 protein. The sample includes approximately 550,000 distinct CDR3 sequences, roughly 25% of them seen just once. The source material was naive CD8+ T cells from blood, with Jurkat cell RNA spiked in. As for subset: FACS-sorted CD8+CD4-CCR7+CD45RA+ naive T cells. The sequence was obtained from a human donor in good health. Some libraries in this study had Jurkat cell RNA spiked in. The V call is TRBV28, the J call TRBJ1-4; tentatively, D is TRBD1 (6 bases). The CDR3 nucleotides read TGTGCCAGCACCCAGCCGGGGGGCGGTGAAAAACTGTTTTTT. Its protein product is CASTQPGGGEKLFF.